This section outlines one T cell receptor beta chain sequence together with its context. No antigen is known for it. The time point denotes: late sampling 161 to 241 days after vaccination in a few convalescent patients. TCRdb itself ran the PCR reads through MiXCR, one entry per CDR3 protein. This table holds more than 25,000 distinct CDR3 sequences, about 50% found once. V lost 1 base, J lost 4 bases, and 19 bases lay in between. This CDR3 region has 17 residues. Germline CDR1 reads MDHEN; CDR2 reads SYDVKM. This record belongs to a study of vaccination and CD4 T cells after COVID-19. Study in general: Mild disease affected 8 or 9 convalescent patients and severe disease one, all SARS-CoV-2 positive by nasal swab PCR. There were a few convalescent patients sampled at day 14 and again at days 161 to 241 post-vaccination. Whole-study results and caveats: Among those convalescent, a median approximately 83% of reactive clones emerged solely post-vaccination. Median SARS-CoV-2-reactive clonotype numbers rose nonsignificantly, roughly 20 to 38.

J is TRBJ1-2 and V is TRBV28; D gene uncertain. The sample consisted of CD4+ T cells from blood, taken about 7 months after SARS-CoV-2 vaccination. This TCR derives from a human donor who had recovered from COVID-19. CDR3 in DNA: TGTGCCAGCAGTTTATCTAGTAGTGGGCAGGCCCTCTATGGCTACACCTTC. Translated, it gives CASSLSSSGQALYGYTF.